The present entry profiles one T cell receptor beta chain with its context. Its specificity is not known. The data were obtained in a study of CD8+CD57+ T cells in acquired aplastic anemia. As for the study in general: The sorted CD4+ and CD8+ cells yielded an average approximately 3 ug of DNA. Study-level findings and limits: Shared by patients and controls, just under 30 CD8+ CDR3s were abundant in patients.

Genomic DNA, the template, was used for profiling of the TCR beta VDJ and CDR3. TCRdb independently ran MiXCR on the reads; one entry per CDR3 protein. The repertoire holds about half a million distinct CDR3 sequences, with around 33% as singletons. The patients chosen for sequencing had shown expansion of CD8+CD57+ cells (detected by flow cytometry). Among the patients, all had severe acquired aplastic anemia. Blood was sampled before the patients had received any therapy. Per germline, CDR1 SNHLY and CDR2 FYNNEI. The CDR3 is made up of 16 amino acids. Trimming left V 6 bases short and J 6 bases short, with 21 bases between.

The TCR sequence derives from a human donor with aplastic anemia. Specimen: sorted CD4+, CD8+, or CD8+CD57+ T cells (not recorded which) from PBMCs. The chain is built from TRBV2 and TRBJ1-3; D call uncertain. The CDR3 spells CASSGTTATNENTIYF. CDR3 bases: TGTGCCAGCAGCGGTACGACGGCAACTAATGAAAACACCATATATTTT. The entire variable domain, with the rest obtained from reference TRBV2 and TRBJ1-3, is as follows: EPEVTQTPSHQVTQMGQEVILRCVPISNHLYFYWYRQILGQKVEFLVSFYNNEISEKSEIFDDQFSVERPDGSNFTLKIRSTKLEDSAMYFCASSGTTATNENTIYFGEGSWLTVV.